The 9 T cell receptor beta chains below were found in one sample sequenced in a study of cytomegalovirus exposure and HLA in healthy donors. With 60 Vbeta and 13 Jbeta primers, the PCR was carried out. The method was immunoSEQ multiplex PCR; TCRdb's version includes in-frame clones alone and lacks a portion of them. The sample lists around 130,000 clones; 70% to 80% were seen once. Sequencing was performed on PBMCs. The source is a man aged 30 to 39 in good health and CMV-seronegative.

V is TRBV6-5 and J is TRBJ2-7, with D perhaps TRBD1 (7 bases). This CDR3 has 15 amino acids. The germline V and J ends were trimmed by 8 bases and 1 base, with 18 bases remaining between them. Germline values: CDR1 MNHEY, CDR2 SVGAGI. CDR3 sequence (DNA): TGTGCCAGCCGAGTGGGGGCAGGGGGGTCCTACGAGCAGTACTTC. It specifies CASRVGAGGSYEQYF.

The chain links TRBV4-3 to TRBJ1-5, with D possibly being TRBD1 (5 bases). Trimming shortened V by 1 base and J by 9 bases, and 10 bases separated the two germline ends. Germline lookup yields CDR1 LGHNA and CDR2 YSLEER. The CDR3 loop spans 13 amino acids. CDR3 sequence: CASSQGKGWPQHF. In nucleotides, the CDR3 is TGCGCCAGCAGCCAAGGGAAGGGGTGGCCCCAGCATTTT.

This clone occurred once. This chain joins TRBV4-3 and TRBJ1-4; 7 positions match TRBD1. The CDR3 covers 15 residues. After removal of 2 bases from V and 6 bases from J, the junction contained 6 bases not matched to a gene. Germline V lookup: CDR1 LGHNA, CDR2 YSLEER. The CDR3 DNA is TGCGCCAGCAGCCAACGCGACAGGGTAGATGAAAAACTGTTTTTT. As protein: CASSQRDRVDEKLFF.

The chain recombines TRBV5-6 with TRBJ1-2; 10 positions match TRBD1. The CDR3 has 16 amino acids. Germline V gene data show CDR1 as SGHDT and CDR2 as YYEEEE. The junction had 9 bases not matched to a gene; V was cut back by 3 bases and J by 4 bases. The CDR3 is CASSSIGQGVGYGYTF. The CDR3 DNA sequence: TGTGCCAGCAGCTCAATCGGACAGGGGGTCGGCTATGGCTACACCTTC.

The CDR3 sequence is CASRASGDSSYNEQFF. CDR3 DNA sequence: TGTGCCAGCAGGGCTAGCGGGGATAGCTCCTACAATGAGCAGTTCTTC. The chain employs TRBV28 and TRBJ2-1; the match to TRBD2 covers 9 bases. Per the germline V gene, CDR1 is MDHEN and CDR2 is SYDVKM. V dropped 6 bases and J dropped 0; count of bases not matched to a gene: 6. The CDR3 has 16 amino acids.

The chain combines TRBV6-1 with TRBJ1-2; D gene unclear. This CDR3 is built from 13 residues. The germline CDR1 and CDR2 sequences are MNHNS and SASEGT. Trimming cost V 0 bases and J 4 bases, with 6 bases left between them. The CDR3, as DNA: TGTGCCAGCAGTGAAGCGCGGGGCTATGGCTACACCTTC. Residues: CASSEARGYGYTF.

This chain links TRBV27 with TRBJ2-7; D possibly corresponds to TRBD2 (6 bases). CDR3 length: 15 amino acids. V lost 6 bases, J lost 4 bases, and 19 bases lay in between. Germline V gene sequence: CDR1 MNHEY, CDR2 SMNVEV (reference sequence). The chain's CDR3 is CASSDFGSGEYEQYF. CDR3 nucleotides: TGTGCCAGCAGCGACTTCGGTAGCGGAGAATACGAGCAGTACTTC.

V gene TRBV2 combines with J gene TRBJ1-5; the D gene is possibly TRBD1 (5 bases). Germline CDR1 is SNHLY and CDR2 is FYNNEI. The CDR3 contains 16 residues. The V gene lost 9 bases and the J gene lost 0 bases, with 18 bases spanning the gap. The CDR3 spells CASGGAPLYSNQPQHF. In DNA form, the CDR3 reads TGTGCCAGTGGTGGGGCACCGCTATATAGCAATCAGCCCCAGCATTTT. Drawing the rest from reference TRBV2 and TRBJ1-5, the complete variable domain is EPEVTQTPSHQVTQMGQEVILRCVPISNHLYFYWYRQILGQKVEFLVSFYNNEISEKSEIFDDQFSVERPDGSNFTLKIRSTKLEDSAMYFCASGGAPLYSNQPQHFGDGTRLSIL.

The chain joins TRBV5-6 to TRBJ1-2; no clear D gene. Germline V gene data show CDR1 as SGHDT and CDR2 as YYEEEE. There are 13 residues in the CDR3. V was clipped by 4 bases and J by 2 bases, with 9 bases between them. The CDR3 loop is CASSADINYGYTF. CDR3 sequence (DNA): TGTGCCAGCAGCGCAGATATCAACTATGGCTACACCTTC.